Here is one T cell receptor (beta chain) with its context. Its antigen has not been determined. Nothing much larger sits one base from this clone, and base qualities are not available. Donors were approximately 42 systemically healthy Caucasian individuals from Russia aged roughly 6 to 100 years. About 10 milliliters of peripheral blood were drawn from each donor into EDTA-treated Vacutainer tubes. PBMCs were isolated by Ficoll-Paque density-gradient centrifugation, with at least 7 million obtained per sample. Trizol reagent was used to extract total RNA from PBMCs, with at least 6 micrograms per sample. The percentages of naive CD45RAhigh/CD27high T cells were determined by flow cytometry on a PBMC aliquot from every donor. This entry is derived from a study of blood T cells in healthy people across ages (dated by TCRdb to about 2015). For the study in its entirety: In model experiments, template switching captured roughly one uniquely barcoded TCR beta cDNA molecule for every two T cells. Using deep sequencing normalized with unique cDNA molecular identifiers, the study measured how TCR beta repertoire diversity changes with age. The donors were split into four age groups: young (average around 15 years), middle-aged (roughly 39), aged (more than 55) and long-lived (over 75). To avoid experimental bias, donors of different ages were randomly spread across the sequencing lanes. Using the same blood draw, the study looked at two additional independent replicas of 1 million unique cDNA reads for two donors, one aged 18 to 29 and the other aged 80 or older.

The method behind the library was 5' RACE. TCRdb names Illumina HiSeq 2500 as the instrument used. The second PCR ran for about 7 to 11 cycles and used a J-beta primer mix along with a sample-barcoded 5' primer. A template-switch 5' adaptor carrying 12 random nucleotides introduced a unique molecular identifier onto each TCR beta cDNA molecule. Each sample yielded at least 2.5 million CDR3-containing paired-end reads. First-strand cDNA was synthesized from all RNA with the Mint cDNA synthesis kit, primed by a TRBC-specific oligonucleotide. All cDNA was treated with uracil-DNA glycosylase and then went through a first 18-cycle PCR with the universal primers M1SS and BC2_uni_R. The source study handled its data this way. For normalization, 1 million high-quality reads, each with a distinct molecular identifier, were randomly selected from each sample. Instead of being binned into consensus sequences, reads that shared molecular identifiers were thrown out. MiTCR, run with a Q25 quality threshold and the strictest error-elimination algorithm, handled CDR3 identification, clonotype clustering and error correction. A nonparametric unseen species model with Euler transformation was used to estimate a lower bound on total TCR beta diversity. TCRdb passed the public sequencing reads through fastp at Q25 and MiXCR, retaining productive beta sequences. Entries are consolidated by CDR3 protein sequence, retaining the most common genes and DNA. The V and J calls, along with clone size, are taken from TCRdb and not from the paper's own processing. The sample records 1.2 million to 1.5 million distinct CDR3 sequences, approximately 59% of which are singletons. In total, the top ten clones hold roughly 7% of the sample.

Reading the germline V gene (reference sequence) gives CDR1 LGHDT and CDR2 YNNKEL. The CDR3 contains 15 residues, cysteine and phenylalanine counted. Of the read, only the CDR3 DNA is kept; its 45 bases are in frame from base 1. Trimming removed 5 bases from V and 8 bases from J; the gene matches leave 11 bases unexplained. The paper's findings and limits, for the study overall: Estimates of total diversity based on one million sequenced T cells were regarded as lower bounds and as underestimates. A strong correlation was found between observed TCR beta diversity and the percentage of naive T cells measured by flow cytometry. Observed TCR beta diversity per million T cells fell roughly linearly with age, and a significant reduction was already apparent by age roughly 41. Because profiling used bulk unsorted PBMCs, naive and antigen-experienced compartments could not be compared conclusively. Because donor CMV infection status was unknown, age-related changes in expanded clonotypes were potentially confounded. Compared with the aged group, the long-lived group had more naive CD4+ T cells, fewer expanded clones and increased TCR diversity, suggesting age selection.

This clonotype was sampled from a man between 18 and 35 years old in good health. This receptor chain uses TRBV3-1 and TRBJ1-2; 10 middle bases align to TRBD1. Sequencing was performed on blood. The CDR3 region: CASSGRQGAVRGYTF. The sequenced DNA is TGTGCCAGCAGCGGACGACAGGGGGCAGTACGGGGCTACACCTTC.